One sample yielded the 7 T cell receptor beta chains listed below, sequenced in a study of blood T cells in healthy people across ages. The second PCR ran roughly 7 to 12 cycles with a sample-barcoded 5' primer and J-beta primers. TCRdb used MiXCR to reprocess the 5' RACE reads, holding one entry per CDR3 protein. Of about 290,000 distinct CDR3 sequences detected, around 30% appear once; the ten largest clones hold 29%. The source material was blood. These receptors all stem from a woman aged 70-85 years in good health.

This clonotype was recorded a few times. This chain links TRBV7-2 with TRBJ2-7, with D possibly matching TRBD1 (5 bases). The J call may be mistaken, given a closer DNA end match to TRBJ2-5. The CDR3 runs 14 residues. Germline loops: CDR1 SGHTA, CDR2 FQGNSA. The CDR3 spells CASSLYGAGETQYF. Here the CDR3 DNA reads TGTGCCAGCAGCTTATATGGGGCTGGCGAGACCCAGTACTTC.

In DNA form, the CDR3 reads TGCAGTGCTAGTGAGGGGGTGACAGGGGTCCAATTGGGAGGAAAACTGTTTTTT. Translating gives CSASEGVTGVQLGGKLFF. The chain recombines TRBV20-1 with TRBJ1-4, with 8 bases aligning to TRBD1. The CDR3 is 18 residues long. V trimming: 3 bases; J trimming: 10 bases; junction bases outside the gene matches: 22. Germline lookup yields CDR1 DFQATT and CDR2 SNEGSKA (reference sequence).

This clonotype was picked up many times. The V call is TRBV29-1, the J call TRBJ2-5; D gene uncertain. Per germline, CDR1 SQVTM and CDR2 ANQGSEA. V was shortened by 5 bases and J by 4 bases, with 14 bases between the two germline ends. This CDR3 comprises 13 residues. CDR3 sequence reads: CSVTGSLGETQYF. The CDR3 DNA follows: TGCAGCGTTACCGGGTCCTTGGGAGAGACCCAGTACTTC.

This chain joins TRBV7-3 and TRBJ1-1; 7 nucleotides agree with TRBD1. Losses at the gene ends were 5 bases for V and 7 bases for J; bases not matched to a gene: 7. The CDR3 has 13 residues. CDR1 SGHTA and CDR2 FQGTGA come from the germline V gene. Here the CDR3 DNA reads TGTGCCAGCAGCGCGCAGGGGGGCCTTGAAGCTTTCTTT. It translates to CASSAQGGLEAFF.

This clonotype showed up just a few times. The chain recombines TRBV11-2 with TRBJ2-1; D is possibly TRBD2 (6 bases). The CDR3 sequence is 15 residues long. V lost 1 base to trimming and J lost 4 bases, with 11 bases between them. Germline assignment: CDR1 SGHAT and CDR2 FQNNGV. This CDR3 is CASSLGVSGYNEQFF. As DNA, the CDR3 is TGTGCCAGCAGCTTAGGCGTTAGCGGATACAATGAGCAGTTCTTC.

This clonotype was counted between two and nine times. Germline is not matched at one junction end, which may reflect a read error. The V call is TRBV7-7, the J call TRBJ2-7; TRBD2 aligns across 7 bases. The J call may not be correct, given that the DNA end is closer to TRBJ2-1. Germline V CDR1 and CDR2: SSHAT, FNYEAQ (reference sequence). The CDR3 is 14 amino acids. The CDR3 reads CASSLGAGVNEQFF. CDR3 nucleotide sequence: TGTGCTAGCAGCTTAGGGGCGGGGGTCAATGAGCAGTTCTTC.

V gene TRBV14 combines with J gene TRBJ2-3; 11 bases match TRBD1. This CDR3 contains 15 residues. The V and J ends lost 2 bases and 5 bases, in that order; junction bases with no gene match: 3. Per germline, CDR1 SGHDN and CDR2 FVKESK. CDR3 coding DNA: TGTGCCAGCAGCCAAAGGACAGGGGGCGGAGATACGCAGTATTTT. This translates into CASSQRTGGGDTQYF.